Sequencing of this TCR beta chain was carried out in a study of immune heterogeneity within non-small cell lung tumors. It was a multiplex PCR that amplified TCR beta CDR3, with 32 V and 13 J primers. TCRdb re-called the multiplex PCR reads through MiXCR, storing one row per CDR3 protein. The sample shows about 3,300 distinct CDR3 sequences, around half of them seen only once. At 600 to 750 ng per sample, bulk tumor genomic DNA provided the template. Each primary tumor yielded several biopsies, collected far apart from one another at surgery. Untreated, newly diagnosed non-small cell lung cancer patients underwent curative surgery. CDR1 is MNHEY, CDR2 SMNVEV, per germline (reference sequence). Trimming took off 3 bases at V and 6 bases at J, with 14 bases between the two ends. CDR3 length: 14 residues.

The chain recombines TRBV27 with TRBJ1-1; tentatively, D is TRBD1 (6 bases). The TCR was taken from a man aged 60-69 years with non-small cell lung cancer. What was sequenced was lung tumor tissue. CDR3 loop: CASSFGQTYAEAFF. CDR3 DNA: TGTGCCAGCAGTTTTGGACAGACCTACGCTGAAGCTTTCTTT.